This entry lists 30 T cell receptor beta chains sequenced from one sample in a study of blood T cell repertoires in COVID-19. Only in-frame clones appear in the TCRdb table, and some are missing; sequencing was by immunoSEQ multiplex PCR. The data contain about 98,000 clones, more than 85% of them singletons. The sample consisted of peripheral blood. These receptors came from a man between 18 and 29 years old with acute or convalescent COVID-19.

V and J are TRBV4-2 and TRBJ1-3; 7 bases align to TRBD1. Germline CDR1 LGHNA, CDR2 YNFKEQ. The V gene end was trimmed by 0 bases and the J gene end by 8 bases; junction bases not matched to a gene: 7. The CDR3 contains 15 residues. The CDR3 loop is CASSQDQGVGDTIYF. The DNA of the CDR3 is TGTGCCAGCAGCCAAGATCAGGGGGTGGGAGACACCATATATTTT.

The gene calls are TRBV6-5 and TRBJ1-2; TRBD1 agrees at 10 bases. The CDR3 has 14 amino acids. Germline trimming cut 7 bases from V and 4 bases from J; bases unmatched to any gene: 6. Germline loops: CDR1 MNHEY, CDR2 SVGAGI. The CDR3 DNA is TGTGCCAGCACCCCGGGACAGGGGACCTATGGCTACACCTTC. This encodes CASTPGQGTYGYTF.

The V and J genes are TRBV18 and TRBJ2-1; 9 nucleotides align to TRBD2. The V and J ends lost 4 bases and 0 bases, in that order; junction bases with no gene match: 1. The CDR3 has 15 amino acids. CDR1 and CDR2 from the germline V gene are KGHSH and LQKENI. As DNA, the CDR3 is TGTGCCAGCTCACAGCGGGAGGCCTCCTACAATGAGCAGTTCTTC. Translating gives CASSQREASYNEQFF. Full variable domain (outside the CDR3, taken from reference TRBV18 and TRBJ2-1): NAGVMQNPRHLVRRRGQEARLRCSPMKGHSHVYWYRQLPEEGLKFMVYLQKENIIDESGMPKERFSAEFPKEGPSILRIQQVVRGDSAAYFCASSQREASYNEQFFGPGTRLTVL.

This chain joins TRBV11-2 and TRBJ1-2, with a possible D match to TRBD1 (5 bases). Germline CDR1 SGHAT, CDR2 FQNNGV. V lost 5 bases and J 3 bases, leaving 10 bases between the germline ends. The CDR3 sequence is 13 residues long. CDR3 residues: CASSPGGYYGYTF. CDR3 nucleotide sequence: TGTGCCAGCAGCCCGGGGGGGTACTATGGCTACACCTTC.

This clone has more than one count but fewer than ten. The chain couples TRBV11-1 to TRBJ1-5; no clear D. This CDR3 contains 14 residues. Germline-derived CDR1 and CDR2 are SGHAT and FQDESV (reference sequence). V lost 5 bases, J lost 5 bases, and 13 bases lay in between. CDR3 DNA: TGTGCCAGCAGCACCCCCCCTCGGGATCAGCCCCAGCATTTT. It specifies CASSTPPRDQPQHF.

This rearrangement joins TRBV6-5 to TRBJ1-2; D remains unclear. The germline V and J ends were trimmed by 5 bases and 5 bases, with 18 bases remaining between them. Germline loops: CDR1 MNHEY, CDR2 SVGAGI. This CDR3 region has 15 residues. The CDR3 region has the DNA TGTGCCAGCAGTCCTGAATATGGTGCTCTATATGGCTACACCTTC. Its translation: CASSPEYGALYGYTF.

The chain uses TRBV24-1 and TRBJ2-2, with D possibly matching TRBD1 (6 bases). Germline lookup yields CDR1 KGHDR and CDR2 SFDVKD. Trimming took 2 bases from V and 3 from J, leaving 6 bases between them. The length of the CDR3 is 14 residues. The CDR3 DNA follows: TGTGCCACCAGTGATTACAGGGACACCGGGGAGCTGTTTTTT. Translating it yields CATSDYRDTGELFF.

This chain joins TRBV30 and TRBJ1-2; a possible D gene is TRBD1 (6 bases). Germline-derived CDR1 and CDR2 are GTSNPN and SVGIG (reference sequence). V lost 2 bases, J lost 12 bases, and 16 bases lay in between. This CDR3 has 12 amino acids. The CDR3 coding sequence is TGTGCCTGGAGTTTGGATGTTGGGGGCCACACCTTC. It yields the protein CAWSLDVGGHTF.

The V gene is TRBV19, the J gene TRBJ1-5; D possibly corresponds to TRBD1 (6 bases). Per the germline V gene, CDR1 is LNHDA and CDR2 is SQIVND (reference sequence). V was pared by 6 bases and J by 3 bases, with 12 bases between. The length of the CDR3 is 14 residues. The chain's CDR3 is CASSTQGNNQPQHF. In DNA, the CDR3 is TGTGCCAGTAGCACGCAGGGGAACAATCAGCCCCAGCATTTT. Looking up the rest from reference TRBV19 and TRBJ1-5 gives the full variable domain: DGGITQSPKYLFRKEGQNVTLSCEQNLNHDAMYWYRQDPGQGLRLIYYSQIVNDFQKGDIAEGYSVSREKKESFPLTVTSAQKNPTAFYLCASSTQGNNQPQHFGDGTRLSIL.

J is TRBJ2-1 and V is TRBV19; the D is unclear. Germline-derived CDR1 and CDR2 are LNHDA and SQIVND (reference sequence). The CDR3 is 15 residues long. Trimming shortened V by 3 bases and J by 4 bases, and 13 bases separated the two germline ends. The CDR3 region is CASSIASGPYNEQFF. The CDR3 bases are TGTGCCAGTAGTATCGCCAGTGGGCCTTACAATGAGCAGTTCTTC.

About this clone: Other nucleotide sequences in the sample specify the same CDR3. The V call is TRBV5-4, the J call TRBJ2-1; D not certain. The V end was cut by 5 bases, the J end by 0 bases, with 12 bases between. The CDR3 spans 15 residues. Per the germline V gene, CDR1 is SGHNT and CDR2 is YYREEE (reference sequence). CDR3 DNA sequence: TGTGCCAGCAGTCTCGTCCTAAGCTCCTACAATGAGCAGTTCTTC. It yields the protein CASSLVLSSYNEQFF.

The CDR3, as DNA: TGCAGCGGGGGTCGGGACAGATTCTACGAGCAGTACTTC. As protein: CSGGRDRFYEQYF. This sequence joins TRBV29-1 and TRBJ2-7; 7 bases align to TRBD1. CDR3 length: 13 residues. Trimming took 7 bases from V and 3 from J; bases not matched to a gene: 9. Germline values: CDR1 SQVTM, CDR2 ANQGSEA.

This chain joins TRBV18 and TRBJ1-1, with TRBD1 matching over 7 bases. CDR1 is KGHSH, CDR2 LQKENI, per germline. V trimming: 5 bases; J trimming: 0 bases; junction bases outside the gene matches: 6. The CDR3 sequence is 15 residues long. The CDR3 sequence is CASSTLTGLNTEAFF. The CDR3 DNA follows: TGTGCCAGCTCAACCCTGACAGGGCTGAACACTGAAGCTTTCTTT.

The chain links TRBV6-2 or TRBV6-3 to TRBJ1-2, with D perhaps matching TRBD1 (5 bases). Germline V lookup: CDR1 MNHEY, CDR2 SVGEGT. Deletions cut 5 bases from V and 9 bases from J, with 16 bases between. This CDR3 region has 13 residues. CDR3 coding DNA: TGTGCCAGCAGTGGGCGCTCCCTGGACAGCTACACCTTC. This gives the protein CASSGRSLDSYTF.

V gene TRBV6-6 combines with J gene TRBJ1-1, with 12 bases matching TRBD1. J lost 1 base, V lost 7 bases, and 13 bases had no gene match. Germline V gene data show CDR1 as MNHNY and CDR2 as SVGAGI (reference sequence). The CDR3 extends over 18 amino acids. CDR3: CASNRKGQGASRNTEAFF. The CDR3 nucleotides read TGTGCCAGCAATCGGAAGGGACAGGGGGCTTCGAGGAACACTGAAGCTTTCTTT.

The gene calls are TRBV19 and TRBJ1-5, with D possibly matching TRBD1 (6 bases). In germline, CDR1 is LNHDA, CDR2 SQIVND (reference sequence). V was pared by 7 bases and J by 4 bases, with 11 bases between. The CDR3 length is 13 residues. The CDR3 DNA is TGTGCCAGTAAGGGGGAAGGGAATCAGCCCCAGCATTTT. This codes for CASKGEGNQPQHF.

This chain links TRBV18 with TRBJ2-2; D uncertain. The CDR3 is 16 residues long. V lost 3 bases and J 0 bases, leaving 11 bases between the germline ends. The V gene's germline CDR1 is KGHSH and CDR2 LQKENI. The CDR3 DNA reads TGTGCCAGCTCACCGGTGGTACGGGCGAACACCGGGGAGCTGTTTTTT. Protein sequence: CASSPVVRANTGELFF.

The chain recombines TRBV5-1 with TRBJ2-7; possible D gene TRBD1, 6 bases. The ends were cut back, 4 bases at V and 0 bases at J, with 14 bases in the middle. In germline, CDR1 is SGHRS, CDR2 YFSETQ. The CDR3 spans 15 residues. CDR3 nucleotide sequence: TGCGCCAGCAGCCTGGACAGTCAGAGCTCCTACGAGCAGTACTTC. This translates into CASSLDSQSSYEQYF.

The chain couples TRBV6-5 to TRBJ2-5; a weak D match, TRBD2 (5 bases). Germline-derived CDR1 and CDR2 are MNHEY and SVGAGI. This CDR3 has 12 amino acids. Trimming stripped 8 bases from V and 4 bases from J, with 11 bases between. The CDR3 coding sequence is TGTGCCAGCGAGGACTGGGGAGAGACCCAGTACTTC. It codes for CASEDWGETQYF.

CDR3 bases: TGCAGTGCTAGTGATAGCGGGGGGGCTAAGAATGAGCAGTTCTTC. Its protein is CSASDSGGAKNEQFF. The rearrangement uses TRBV20-1 and TRBJ2-1; 11 bases align to TRBD2. Germline trimming cut 3 bases from V and 7 bases from J; bases unmatched to any gene: 8. The CDR3 runs to 15 residues. Germline V lookup: CDR1 DFQATT, CDR2 SNEGSKA (reference sequence).

The chain links TRBV27 to TRBJ1-5, with 7 bases identical to TRBD1. CDR1 MNHEY and CDR2 SMNVEV come from the germline V gene (reference sequence). The CDR3 sequence is 14 residues long. V lost 6 bases to trimming and J lost 7 bases; unmatched junction nucleotides: 9. CDR3 in DNA: TGTGCCAGCAGCCCAGGGGGACGACGGCAGCCCCAGCATTTT. It yields the protein CASSPGGRRQPQHF.

The chain carries TRBV24-1 and TRBJ2-3; weak D call: TRBD1 (5 bases). Germline CDR1 KGHDR, CDR2 SFDVKD. The germline V and J ends were trimmed by 3 bases and 4 bases, with 10 bases remaining between them. CDR3 length: 14 residues. CDR3 nucleotides: TGTGCCACCAGTGATCCCAGGGCGGCAGATACGCAGTATTTT. It is translated as CATSDPRAADTQYF.

Here the CDR3 reads CASSIGGTDEKLFF. DNA for the CDR3: TGTGCCAGTAGTATAGGAGGGACTGATGAAAAACTGTTTTTT. V gene TRBV19 combines with J gene TRBJ1-4, with D tentatively TRBD1 (5 bases). Germline V CDR1 and CDR2: LNHDA, SQIVND (reference sequence). The V end lost 1 base, the J end lost 6 bases, and 9 bases lay between the germline ends. CDR3 length: 14 amino acids.

This clone was picked up a small number of times. J is TRBJ1-5 and V is TRBV5-8; 10 bases fit TRBD1. The CDR3 is 16 residues long. The J segment lost 1 base and the V segment lost 1 base, leaving 2 bases of the junction unmatched. Germline CDR1 SGHTS, CDR2 YDEGEE. The CDR3 coding sequence is TGTGCCAGCAGCTTGAGGACAGGGGGGAGCAATCAGCCCCAGCATTTT. It codes for CASSLRTGGSNQPQHF.

The chain employs TRBV19 and TRBJ2-1, with 7 nucleotides matching TRBD2. With V trimmed by 7 bases and J by 4 bases, 7 bases remained unmatched. Germline V CDR1 and CDR2: LNHDA, SQIVND (reference sequence). The CDR3 runs 14 residues. CDR3 residues: CASTPSGRYNEQFF. In DNA, the CDR3 is TGTGCCAGTACCCCTAGCGGTAGGTACAATGAGCAGTTCTTC. Complete variable domain (other parts from reference TRBV19 and TRBJ2-1): DGGITQSPKYLFRKEGQNVTLSCEQNLNHDAMYWYRQDPGQGLRLIYYSQIVNDFQKGDIAEGYSVSREKKESFPLTVTSAQKNPTAFYLCASTPSGRYNEQFFGPGTRLTVL.

This clone is medium-sized (0.01 to 0.1%). The chain employs TRBV3-1 (or the pseudogene TRBV3-2) and TRBJ2-1, with D possibly matching TRBD2 (5 bases). V lost 1 base, J lost 9 bases, and 13 bases lay in between. CDR3 length: 14 residues. Germline V gene sequence: CDR1 LGHDT, CDR2 YNNKEL (reference sequence). CDR3 sequence (DNA): TGTGCCAGCAGCCAAGCGTCTCCTAGCTCTGAGCAGTTCTTC. Translated, it gives CASSQASPSSEQFF.

The J gene is TRBJ1-1, the V gene TRBV19; unclear D gene. Germline V gene data show CDR1 as LNHDA and CDR2 as SQIVND (reference sequence). This CDR3 is built from 13 residues. V lost 1 base to trimming and J lost 1 base, with 4 bases between them. CDR3 sequence: CASSIGGNTEAFF. CDR3 coding DNA: TGTGCCAGTAGTATAGGAGGGAACACTGAAGCTTTCTTT. Based on the CDR3 plus reference TRBV19 and TRBJ1-1, the full variable domain is DGGITQSPKYLFRKEGQNVTLSCEQNLNHDAMYWYRQDPGQGLRLIYYSQIVNDFQKGDIAEGYSVSREKKESFPLTVTSAQKNPTAFYLCASSIGGNTEAFFGQGTRLTVV.

V gene TRBV14 combines with J gene TRBJ2-1; 8 bases fit TRBD2. This CDR3 has 17 amino acids. V shed 2 bases, J shed 4 bases, and the junction held 10 bases outside the gene matches. The germline gives CDR1 SGHDN, CDR2 FVKESK. The chain's CDR3 is CASSQPLLAGSYNEQFF. The CDR3 DNA is TGTGCCAGCAGCCAACCTCTCTTAGCGGGAAGTTACAATGAGCAGTTCTTC.

The V call is TRBV18, the J call TRBJ1-4; D is possibly TRBD1 (5 bases). Germline V gene sequence: CDR1 KGHSH, CDR2 LQKENI. With 3 bases removed from V and 5 bases from J, the gap between germline ends came to 16 bases. The CDR3 has 16 amino acids. The CDR3 region has the DNA TGTGCCAGCTCACCGCTCACGGGGGACCAGAATGAAAAACTGTTTTTT. Its translation: CASSPLTGDQNEKLFF.

The chain employs TRBV5-8 and TRBJ1-4, with 7 bases that match TRBD1. Germline V gives CDR1 SGHTS, CDR2 YDEGEE. Trimming removed 2 bases from V and 0 bases from J; junction bases left unmatched: 4. This CDR3 is built from 16 residues. CDR3 sequence reads: CASSFDQGATNEKLFF. CDR3 nucleotides: TGTGCCAGCAGCTTCGACCAGGGGGCAACTAATGAAAAACTGTTTTTT.